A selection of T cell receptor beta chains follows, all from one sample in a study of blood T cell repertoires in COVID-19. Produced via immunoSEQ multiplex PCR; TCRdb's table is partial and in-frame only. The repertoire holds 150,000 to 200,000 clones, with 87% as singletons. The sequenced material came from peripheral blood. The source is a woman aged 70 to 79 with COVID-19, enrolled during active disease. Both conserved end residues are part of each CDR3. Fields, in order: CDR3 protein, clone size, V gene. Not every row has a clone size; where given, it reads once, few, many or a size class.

CDR3 protein: CASGQGLNTEAFF
clone size: NA
V gene: TRBV6-5

CDR3 protein: CASSHTGQGSGTEAFF
clone size: NA
V gene: TRBV7-9

CDR3 protein: CASSQGGDSGNTIYF
clone size: NA
V gene: TRBV3-1/TRBV3-2

CDR3 protein: CASRERATTGILAFF
clone size: few
V gene: TRBV2

CDR3 protein: CATSSKTGPTLPYPNTGELFF
clone size: NA
V gene: TRBV15

CDR3 protein: CASSSPRRGATNEKLFF
clone size: NA
V gene: TRBV7-9

CDR3 protein: CASSPTQGSIQPQHF
clone size: NA
V gene: TRBV6-6

CDR3 protein: CASSQAGTGVRSPLHF
clone size: once
V gene: TRBV4-1

CDR3 protein: CASSEGTSGRQETQYF
clone size: NA
V gene: TRBV5-8

CDR3 protein: CASSFGGISNSPLHF
clone size: NA
V gene: TRBV5-4

CDR3 protein: CASSPEEAGEQETQYF
clone size: NA
V gene: TRBV27

CDR3 protein: CASTRGRNGYTF
clone size: NA
V gene: TRBV9

CDR3 protein: CASSFRGWAPGDNEQFF
clone size: NA
V gene: TRBV19

CDR3 protein: CASSPGTEGGYTF
clone size: few
V gene: TRBV18

CDR3 protein: CASADSKYYNEQFF
clone size: NA
V gene: TRBV2

CDR3 protein: CATQRAPRGSSYNEQFF
clone size: NA
V gene: TRBV19

CDR3 protein: CATGLTGGNTIYF
clone size: NA
V gene: TRBV12-3/TRBV12-4

CDR3 protein: CSVGGRGTGPANEKLFF
clone size: NA
V gene: TRBV29-1

CDR3 protein: CASSLAGGGETQYF
clone size: NA
V gene: TRBV28

CDR3 protein: CASSFGGAGSYGQYF
clone size: NA
V gene: TRBV28

CDR3 protein: CASSLAGLNTEAFF
clone size: NA
V gene: TRBV4-2

CDR3 protein: CASSSQWTGTNSPLHF
clone size: NA
V gene: TRBV5-1

CDR3 protein: CASRNGQLYEQYF
clone size: NA
V gene: TRBV6-5

CDR3 protein: CASTPGGGAGETQYF
clone size: NA
V gene: TRBV5-1

CDR3 protein: CASSPKGDRDYNEQFF
clone size: NA
V gene: TRBV7-8

CDR3 protein: CASSPFRGGSGANVLTF
clone size: NA
V gene: TRBV6-6

CDR3 protein: CASRSGLGSSYEQYF
clone size: once
V gene: TRBV6-5

CDR3 protein: CASSVVSANPYGYTF
clone size: NA
V gene: TRBV19

CDR3 protein: CASSEGGGGARSNEQFF
clone size: NA
V gene: TRBV6-1

CDR3 protein: CASSFRGTGDHYGYTF
clone size: NA
V gene: TRBV7-9

CDR3 protein: CASRRGEETGELFF
clone size: NA
V gene: TRBV4-1

CDR3 protein: CASSRPGTSRVGEQFF
clone size: NA
V gene: TRBV5-4

CDR3 protein: CASSLWVTGARADTQYF
clone size: NA
V gene: TRBV27

CDR3 protein: CASSEGGSSSYGYTF
clone size: NA
V gene: TRBV9

CDR3 protein: CARSRDKDTEAFF
clone size: NA
V gene: TRBV10-3

CDR3 protein: CASSPRQSSYNEQFF
clone size: once
V gene: TRBV18

CDR3 protein: CASSPFIATNEKLFF
clone size: NA
V gene: TRBV3-1/TRBV3-2

CDR3 protein: CAISLPGTGGTGYTF
clone size: NA
V gene: TRBV10-3

CDR3 protein: CASSTSRTGPNQPQHF
clone size: once
V gene: TRBV18

CDR3 protein: CASSVASSWKETQYF
clone size: once
V gene: TRBV9

CDR3 protein: CASSSPVPGGGTDTQYF
clone size: NA
V gene: TRBV7-2

CDR3 protein: CASTQRVGNTIYF
clone size: NA
V gene: TRBV6-6

CDR3 protein: CASNRDRESYYGYTF
clone size: NA
V gene: TRBV5-4

CDR3 protein: CASSRRAATGAGELFF
clone size: NA
V gene: TRBV7-6

CDR3 protein: CASISIGEGGYTF
clone size: NA
V gene: TRBV7-9

CDR3 protein: CASSSSGEKLFF
clone size: NA
V gene: TRBV5-1

CDR3 protein: CAWRSGGAYEQYF
clone size: NA
V gene: TRBV30

CDR3 protein: CASSETSGGASDTQYF
clone size: NA
V gene: TRBV6-4